This T cell receptor beta chain stems from a study of radiation and T cells in renal cell carcinoma. Study-level findings and limits: Top tumor clonotypes rose in blood 2 weeks post-radiation, then contracted.

This sample's time point: blood 4 weeks post-SBRT, at nephrectomy. Sample treatment: 15 Gy SBRT to primary tumor, nephrectomy 4 weeks later. Clear cell pathology was present in this patient's renal cell carcinoma. Clones were sequenced by immunoSEQ multiplex PCR, and TCRdb holds only the in-frame ones, with some missing. The data hold 120,000 to 150,000 clones, with around nine tenths observed a single time. This clone was found a few times. Its antigen is undetermined. Per germline, CDR1 ENHRY and CDR2 SYGVKD. The CDR3 runs to 16 residues. Trimming removed 0 bases at V and 1 base at J, with 10 bases between.

This sample comprised blood, obtained from a patient whose treatment included radiotherapy and nephrectomy. This rearrangement joins TRBV10-3 to TRBJ1-3; D possibly corresponds to TRBD1 (6 bases). The source of this sequence is a woman aged 45-65 years with renal cell carcinoma. The CDR3 nucleotides are TGTGCCATCAGTGAGTCAACAGGGCCTTCTGGAAACACCATATATTTT. Its protein is CAISESTGPSGNTIYF.